This T cell receptor (beta chain) is from a study of T cells expressing NK-cell markers. Looking at the study overall: Beta-chain profiling covered CD3+CD56+NKG2C+, CD3+CD56+NKG2C- and CD3+CD56-NKG2C+ sorted subsets.

CDR1 and CDR2 (germline): SGHAT, FQNNGV. The CDR3 is 12 amino acids. UMIs accompanied the 5'RACE template switching by which TCR beta cDNA was made. TCRdb reprocessed the 5' RACE reads and stores each CDR3 protein as one record, lacking DNA. This repertoire includes about 190,000 distinct CDR3 sequences. The specimen sequenced was blood T cells: a sorted CD56 or NKG2C T cell subset, CD4+ or CD8+ T cells, or bulk PBMC T cells (not recorded which). The chain has TRBV11-2 and TRBJ2-3; as DNA is missing, the TRBD1 call by TCRdb cannot be tested. The sequence was obtained from a man aged 18 to 69 in good health. CDR3 in amino acids: CASSSLGDTQYF.